Listed here are 29 T cell receptor beta chains from one sample, sequenced in a study of beta chain features in type 1 diabetes. What was sequenced were expressed TCRB transcripts, since all of the isolated RNA had been reverse transcribed. The data were produced by immunoSEQ multiplex PCR, yet TCRdb's version contains in-frame clones alone and is incomplete. The sample has under 450,000 clones; around 13% are singletons. Sequencing input: naive CD4+ T cells from blood. The receptor source for this set is a young man in good health.

This clone was counted between two and nine times. This chain uses TRBV19 with TRBJ2-1, with 8 bases that match TRBD2. The J segment lost 4 bases and the V segment lost 3 bases, leaving 8 bases of the junction unmatched. This CDR3 has 16 amino acids. Looked up from germline, CDR1 is LNHDA and CDR2 is SQIVND (reference sequence). The CDR3 DNA reads TGTGCCAGTAGTATTATCTGGGCGGGAGGATACAATGAGCAGTTCTTC. Translated, it gives CASSIIWAGGYNEQFF.

This clone turned up a few times. The chain couples TRBV25-1 to TRBJ2-6, with D possibly called TRBD1 or TRBD2 (6 bases each). This CDR3 has 16 amino acids. The V end lost 6 bases, the J end lost 2 bases, and 14 bases lay between the germline ends. CDR1 is MGHDK, CDR2 SYGVNS, per germline. In DNA form, the CDR3 reads TGTGCCAGCAGGAGGAGGGGGATAGCTGGGGCCAACGTCCTGACTTTC. It encodes CASRRRGIAGANVLTF.

This clone has more than one count but fewer than ten. V is TRBV4-2 and J is TRBJ2-1, with 10 positions matching TRBD2. This CDR3 is 17 amino acids long. Trimming at V came to 4 bases and at J to 6 bases, leaving 12 bases not matched to a gene. CDR1 and CDR2 from the germline V gene are LGHNA and YNFKEQ. The CDR3 spells CASSPRGVLAGVNEQFF. The CDR3 nucleotides read TGTGCCAGCAGCCCCCGCGGTGTGCTAGCGGGAGTCAATGAGCAGTTCTTC.

This clone came up a few times. This chain connects TRBV4-1 to TRBJ1-2; D is unresolved. Germline values: CDR1 MGHRA, CDR2 YSYEKL. Trimming took 3 bases from V and 6 from J, leaving 11 bases between them. This CDR3 is 13 amino acids long. CDR3 nucleotide sequence: TGCGCCAGCAGCCATGACCGTTCAGATGGCTACACCTTC. It encodes CASSHDRSDGYTF.

In its sample, this clone was seen a few times. The chain carries TRBV29-1 and TRBJ1-5; D gene uncertain. This CDR3 region has 13 residues. Deletions cut 5 bases from V and 4 bases from J, with 12 bases between. In germline, CDR1 is SQVTM, CDR2 ANQGSEA. The CDR3 loop reads CSVQLGKNQPQHF. The CDR3 nucleotides are TGCAGCGTTCAACTTGGGAAAAATCAGCCCCAGCATTTT.

V is TRBV29-1 and J is TRBJ2-5; the D is unclear. CDR1 and CDR2 (germline): SQVTM, ANQGSEA. V lost 4 bases, J lost 7 bases, and 7 bases lay in between. There are 10 residues in the CDR3. The CDR3 DNA reads as TGCAGCGTTGGCCCCGGGACCCAGTACTTC. Protein product: CSVGPGTQYF.

The sample holds a few counts of this clone. The J gene is TRBJ2-1, the V gene TRBV13, with 15 bases aligning to TRBD2. This CDR3 has 16 residues. The V gene's germline CDR1 is PRHDT and CDR2 FYEKMQ (reference sequence). The V segment lost 5 bases and the J segment 8 bases; nucleotides outside the gene matches: 7. For the CDR3, the DNA is TGTGCCAGCAGCCAGCGGACTAGCGGGAGGGCCTATGAGCAGTTCTTC. Translating it yields CASSQRTSGRAYEQFF.

The table lists this clone with a few counts. At one of its ends the junction is not consistent with the germline gene, which may arise from a read error. The V and J genes are TRBV2 and TRBJ1-1, with D possibly being TRBD1 (6 bases). The germline CDR1 and CDR2 sequences are SNHLY and FYNNEI. The CDR3 totals 14 residues. The CDR3 sequence: CSSSESQGFAEAFF. CDR3 bases: TGTTCCAGCAGTGAATCACAGGGATTCGCTGAAGCTTTCTTT.

The chain recombines TRBV5-1 with TRBJ2-5; the D is unclear. Germline values: CDR1 SGHRS, CDR2 YFSETQ. The CDR3 is made up of 11 amino acids. V lost 1 base and J lost 11, with 9 bases in between. This chain's CDR3 is CASSLSSEQYF. In DNA form, the CDR3 reads TGCGCCAGCAGCTTGTCGAGTGAGCAGTACTTC.

J is TRBJ2-1 and V is TRBV4-1; 13 bases agree with TRBD2. V dropped 0 bases and J dropped 8; count of bases not matched to a gene: 4. This CDR3 is built from 16 residues. Germline CDR1 MGHRA, CDR2 YSYEKL. CDR3 bases: TGCGCCAGCAGCCAAGAACTAGCGGGAGGGCCCCATGAGCAGTTCTTC. Encoded protein: CASSQELAGGPHEQFF.

The chain links TRBV6-6 to TRBJ1-1; D may be TRBD1 (6 bases). V lost 6 bases and J 5 bases, leaving 13 bases between the germline ends. This CDR3 is 13 amino acids long. CDR1 and CDR2 (germline): MNHNY, SVGAGI (reference sequence). CDR3 amino acids: CASSNTGYTEAFF. The CDR3 DNA follows: TGTGCCAGCAGCAATACAGGGTATACTGAAGCTTTCTTT.

The gene calls are TRBV15 and TRBJ2-1; 8 positions match TRBD2. This CDR3 has 16 residues. J was trimmed by 3 bases and V by 1 base; bases with no gene match: 5. Germline loops: CDR1 LNHNV, CDR2 YYDKDF (reference sequence). The CDR3 nucleotides read TGTGCCACCAGCAGAGCAGCGGGGGCTTACTACAATGAGCAGTTCTTC. This translates into CATSRAAGAYYNEQFF.

This clone was counted a few times. The chain carries TRBV23-1 and TRBJ1-1, with TRBD1 as a possible D gene (6 bases). TRBV23-1 belongs to the ORF category, with a function that is uncertain. V was pared by 2 bases and J by 1 base, with 17 bases between. The CDR3 runs to 17 residues. CDR3 coding DNA: TGCGCCAGCAGTCAAAATCGCTGCAGGGGAAAGAACACTGAAGCTTTCTTT. It specifies CASSQNRCRGKNTEAFF.

The gene calls are TRBV18 and TRBJ1-1; 8 positions agree with TRBD1. J lost 4 bases, V lost 3 bases, and 10 bases had no gene match. In germline, CDR1 is KGHSH, CDR2 LQKENI. This CDR3 comprises 16 residues. CDR3 loop: CASSPNRGRGGTEAFF. For the CDR3, the DNA is TGTGCCAGCTCACCCAACAGGGGGAGGGGAGGCACTGAAGCTTTCTTT.

The chain is built from TRBV25-1 and TRBJ2-5, with a tentative D call TRBD1 (6 bases). Germline CDR1 is MGHDK and CDR2 is SYGVNS. This CDR3 is 14 amino acids long. The V end was cut by 4 bases, the J end by 7 bases, with 16 bases between. Written as DNA, the CDR3 is TGTGCCAGCAGTGGGCCCTCCGGGACACCGACCCAGTACTTC. Its protein product is CASSGPSGTPTQYF.

J is TRBJ2-6 and V is TRBV5-1; D call uncertain. Deletions cut 4 bases from V and 2 bases from J, with 13 bases between. The CDR3 is 16 residues long. Germline-derived CDR1 and CDR2 are SGHRS and YFSETQ. In DNA form, the CDR3 reads TGCGCCAGCAGCCCCACTGTTGGTGCTGGGGCCAACGTCCTGACTTTC. It translates to CASSPTVGAGANVLTF.

This clone was observed many times. The chain employs TRBV29-1 and TRBJ2-5, with D maybe TRBD1 (6 bases). Germline V gene lookup returns CDR1 SQVTM and CDR2 ANQGSEA. The CDR3 length is 12 residues. V dropped 1 base and J dropped 4 bases, with 7 bases sitting between them. The CDR3, as DNA: TGCAGCGTTGAAGCAGGGGCAGAGACCCAGTACTTC. Encoded protein: CSVEAGAETQYF. Variable domain in full (rest from reference TRBV29-1 and TRBJ2-5): SAVISQKPSRDICQRGTSLTIQCQVDSQVTMMFWYRQQPGQSLTLIATANQGSEATYESGFVIDKFPISRPNLTFSTLTVSNMSPEDSSIYLCSVEAGAETQYFGPGTRLLVL.

The gene calls are TRBV4-3 and TRBJ2-1, with 8 nucleotides matching TRBD1. After removal of 0 bases from V and 10 bases from J, the junction contained 5 bases not matched to a gene. This CDR3 has 14 residues. CDR1 LGHNA and CDR2 YSLEER come from the germline V gene. CDR3 in amino acids: CASSQDRGQVEQFF. The CDR3 DNA follows: TGCGCCAGCAGCCAAGATCGGGGACAGGTCGAGCAGTTCTTC.

This clone has more than one count but fewer than ten. This rearrangement joins TRBV27 to TRBJ2-4, with 9 bases lining up with TRBD2. Trimming cost V 7 bases and J 1 base; bases outside gene matches: 5. CDR3 length: 15 amino acids. The germline V gene has CDR1 MNHEY and CDR2 SMNVEV (reference sequence). The CDR3 loop is CASKYSGSAKNIQYF. The CDR3 DNA reads TGTGCCAGCAAATATAGCGGGAGCGCCAAAAACATTCAGTACTTC.

Details on this clone: Additional DNA sequences in this sample encode the identical CDR3. The CDR3 loop is CASSLEGLSTDTQYF. The CDR3 DNA reads as TGTGCCAGCAGCTTAGAGGGACTATCCACAGATACGCAGTATTTT. The rearrangement links TRBV7-2 to TRBJ2-3, with 7 positions matching TRBD2. This CDR3 is 15 amino acids long. V dropped 1 base and J dropped 2; count of bases not matched to a gene: 3. Germline V gene data show CDR1 as SGHTA and CDR2 as FQGNSA.

This clone was counted between two and nine times. The chain recombines TRBV9 with TRBJ2-5; D perhaps matches TRBD1 (7 bases). Between the trimmed V and J ends, which lost 0 bases and 2 bases, there was a span of 17 bases. The CDR3 totals 17 residues. The V gene's germline CDR1 is SGDLS and CDR2 YYNGEE. The CDR3 protein is CASSVGGVRTGQETQYF. Written as DNA, the CDR3 is TGTGCCAGCAGCGTAGGCGGGGTTAGGACAGGTCAAGAGACCCAGTACTTC.

This chain joins TRBV18 and TRBJ1-2; 7 positions match TRBD1. The CDR3 extends over 13 amino acids. Germline lookup yields CDR1 KGHSH and CDR2 LQKENI. The ends lost 1 base at V and 5 bases at J; junction bases unmatched: 1. This CDR3 is CASSPRTGYGYTF. The CDR3 DNA follows: TGTGCCAGCTCACCACGGACAGGATATGGCTACACCTTC. Full variable domain (outside the CDR3, taken from reference TRBV18 and TRBJ1-2): NAGVMQNPRHLVRRRGQEARLRCSPMKGHSHVYWYRQLPEEGLKFMVYLQKENIIDESGMPKERFSAEFPKEGPSILRIQQVVRGDSAAYFCASSPRTGYGYTFGSGTRLTVV.

The J gene is TRBJ2-2, the V gene TRBV9; TRBD2 matches at 9 bases. Losses at the gene ends were 0 bases for V and 1 base for J; bases not matched to a gene: 7. The CDR3 is 18 amino acids. CDR1 is SGDLS, CDR2 YYNGEE, per germline. Written as DNA, the CDR3 is TGTGCCAGCAGCGTAGCGGGTAGCGGGAGTTTGAACACCGGGGAGCTGTTTTTT. The encoded protein is CASSVAGSGSLNTGELFF.

This clone occurred a few times. The V and J genes are TRBV5-4 and TRBJ1-2; D gene uncertain. Trimming pared 6 bases from V and 3 bases from J, leaving 18 bases between. The CDR3 sequence is 15 residues long. The germline CDR1 and CDR2 sequences are SGHNT and YYREEE (reference sequence). The CDR3 DNA reads TGTGCCAGCAAGGGCGGAGGGATTCCGGACTATGGCTACACCTTC. It is translated as CASKGGGIPDYGYTF. Full variable domain (remainder filled in from reference TRBV5-4 and TRBJ1-2): ETGVTQSPTHLIKTRGQQVTLRCSSQSGHNTVSWYQQALGQGPQFIFQYYREEENGRGNFPPRFSGLQFPNYSSELNVNALELDDSALYLCASKGGGIPDYGYTFGSGTRLTVV.

J is TRBJ1-2 and V is TRBV7-2, with 7 bases lining up with TRBD1. The J segment lost 4 bases and the V segment lost 4 bases, leaving 0 bases of the junction unmatched. The length of the CDR3 is 12 residues. Germline V CDR1 and CDR2: SGHTA, FQGNSA. CDR3 region: CASSWDSYGYTF. The CDR3 DNA follows: TGTGCCAGCAGCTGGGACAGCTATGGCTACACCTTC. Full variable domain (remainder filled in from reference TRBV7-2 and TRBJ1-2): GAGVSQSPSNKVTEKGKDVELRCDPISGHTALYWYRQSLGQGLEFLIYFQGNSAPDKSGLPSDRFSAERTGGSVSTLTIQRTQQEDSAVYLCASSWDSYGYTFGSGTRLTVV.

This clone turned up a few times. The chain recombines TRBV30 with TRBJ1-5; 9 nucleotides agree with TRBD1. The CDR3 runs 14 residues. From germline, CDR1 is GTSNPN and CDR2 SVGIG (reference sequence). V lost 3 bases to trimming and J lost 9 bases; unmatched junction nucleotides: 9. The CDR3 bases are TGTGCCTGGAGGTCTTCGAGGACAGGGGCGCCCCAGCATTTT. This sequence encodes CAWRSSRTGAPQHF.

This clone was found a few times. V gene TRBV9 combines with J gene TRBJ2-1, with D tentatively TRBD1 (6 bases). The CDR3 length is 16 residues. The germline V gene encodes CDR1 SGDLS and CDR2 YYNGEE. V lost 3 bases and J 6 bases, leaving 19 bases between the germline ends. The CDR3 loop is CASSGTTGWGLNEQFF. In DNA form, the CDR3 reads TGTGCCAGCAGCGGAACGACAGGTTGGGGTCTCAATGAGCAGTTCTTC.

This sequence joins TRBV15 and TRBJ2-3, with a tentative D call TRBD2 (6 bases). Germline CDR1 is LNHNV and CDR2 is YYDKDF (reference sequence). Trimming shortened V by 0 bases and J by 6 bases, and 10 bases separated the two germline ends. The CDR3 runs to 14 residues. CDR3 nucleotide sequence: TGTGCCACCAGCAGAGACCTAGCGCGGGATACGCAGTATTTT. Translating gives CATSRDLARDTQYF.

The gene calls are TRBV4-3 and TRBJ2-7; perhaps TRBD1 as D (7 bases). The ends were cut back, 1 base at V and 0 bases at J, with 13 bases in the middle. The germline gives CDR1 LGHNA, CDR2 YSLEER. The CDR3 contains 16 residues. CDR3 in DNA: TGCGCCAGCAGCCAAGGGAGGGGGCCCCTCTCCTACGAGCAGTACTTC. Protein: CASSQGRGPLSYEQYF.